This T cell receptor beta chain was sequenced during a study of blood T cell repertoires in COVID-19. Using immunoSEQ multiplex PCR, the repertoire was profiled, and TCRdb retains in-frame clones only, with some absent. Found here are 200,000 to 300,000 clones, about 80% of them singletons; the top ten hold roughly 9.6%. After removal of 5 bases from V and 3 bases from J, the junction contained 10 bases not matched to a gene. CDR3 length: 16 amino acids. Per the germline V gene, CDR1 is SGHVS and CDR2 is FNYEAQ. The TCR sequence derives from a woman older than 75 with acute or convalescent COVID-19. V usage is TRBV7-6 and J usage is TRBJ2-7; 10 bases are shared with TRBD1. Sequences were obtained from peripheral blood. The CDR3 DNA follows: TGTGCCAGCAGCCCAGGTCTCGGACAGGGGGGCTACGAGCAGTACTTC. Amino acids: CASSPGLGQGGYEQYF.